Shown below are 6 T cell receptor beta chains from a single sample sequenced in a study of cytomegalovirus exposure and HLA in healthy donors. The PCR used 60 Vbeta and 13 Jbeta primers. TCRdb's table, derived via immunoSEQ multiplex PCR, lists solely in-frame clones and lacks some. The sample has 200,000 or so clones, about 80% seen once. The sequenced sample was PBMCs. The receptors come from a man between 18 and 35 years old in good health and CMV-seronegative.

The sample holds a few counts of this clone. The V gene is TRBV4-2, the J gene TRBJ1-1; D unresolved. The CDR3 covers 12 residues. The V end was cut by 0 bases, the J end by 8 bases, with 7 bases between. Germline V gene sequence: CDR1 LGHNA, CDR2 YNFKEQ. The chain's CDR3 is CASSQEGSEAFF. The DNA of the CDR3 is TGTGCCAGCAGCCAAGAGGGCAGCGAAGCTTTCTTT.

The V gene is TRBV7-2, the J gene TRBJ1-1; TRBD1 might be the D (5 bases). V lost 1 base, J lost 0 bases, and 15 bases lay in between. Germline CDR1 is SGHTA and CDR2 is FQGNSA. The CDR3 has 17 amino acids. The chain's CDR3 is CASSLDGSGTLNTEAFF. As DNA, the CDR3 is TGTGCCAGCAGCTTAGACGGGTCCGGGACTCTGAACACTGAAGCTTTCTTT.

V gene TRBV30 combines with J gene TRBJ2-2, with D maybe TRBD1 (5 bases). V was pared by 0 bases and J by 9 bases, with 8 bases between. CDR1 is GTSNPN, CDR2 SVGIG, per germline (reference sequence). CDR3 length equals 12 residues. CDR3 in DNA: TGTGCCTGGAGTGTAGGGGCCAGGGAGCTGTTTTTT. Translation gives CAWSVGARELFF.

The chain employs TRBV19 and TRBJ1-3; tentative D call: TRBD1 (5 bases). The germline gives CDR1 LNHDA, CDR2 SQIVND (reference sequence). Trimming stripped 5 bases from V and 2 bases from J, with 16 bases between. CDR3 length: 16 residues. CDR3 DNA sequence: TGTGCCAGTAGTCCCCGGGGGGGACCACCTGGAAACACCATATATTTT. Encoded protein: CASSPRGGPPGNTIYF.

The chain recombines TRBV4-1 with TRBJ2-1, with 15 bases fitting TRBD2. Germline lookup yields CDR1 MGHRA and CDR2 YSYEKL. This CDR3 region has 21 residues. The junction had 11 bases not matched to a gene; V was cut back by 0 bases and J by 2 bases. This chain's CDR3 is CASSQDGPPGLAGGAYNEQFF. The CDR3 DNA is TGCGCCAGCAGCCAAGATGGGCCCCCGGGACTAGCGGGAGGCGCCTACAATGAGCAGTTCTTC.

The CDR3 reads CASSQGAGAPYEQYF. As DNA, the CDR3 is TGCGCCAGCAGCCAAGGGGCAGGGGCCCCCTACGAGCAGTACTTC. This rearrangement joins TRBV4-3 to TRBJ2-7; tentatively, D is TRBD1 (6 bases). Trimming removed 1 base at V and 2 bases at J, with 12 bases between. CDR1 and CDR2 (germline): LGHNA, YSLEER. The CDR3 has 15 amino acids.